The present T cell receptor (beta chain) was sequenced within a study of T cell changes during pregnancy in multiple sclerosis (dated by TCRdb to the late 2010s). Turning to the overall study: The study looked at changes in the T cell repertoire across pregnancy in women with multiple sclerosis.

As for this clone: What antigen it recognizes has not been identified. Per-nucleotide qualities are absent, and no much larger clonotype sits a single base away.

Receptor libraries were prepared by the immunoSEQ multiplex PCR assay. In TCRdb, the immuneACCESS table is reduced to in-frame sequences with V and J assigned. These tables do not hold every clone; where another copy was compared, an unresolved V gene accounts for under half, and the others remain unexplained. This sample lists about 100,000 clones; roughly 90% were detected once. The top ten clones comprise less than 2% of the sample. The CDR3 runs 14 residues from the cysteine to the phenylalanine. Kept here is only the CDR3 DNA, which spans 42 bases and is read in frame from base 1. Compared with germline, V lacks 6 bases and J lacks 0 bases; bases without a gene match: 4. From the germline V gene, CDR1 is MNHNS and CDR2 is SASEGT.

This TCR came from a female donor with multiple sclerosis, enrolled in a pregnancy study. This specimen was peripheral blood, taken after pregnancy. The rearranged segments are TRBV6-1 and TRBJ2-5, and TRBD2 aligns with 7 junction nucleotides. CDR3 region: CASRGGWYQETQYF. The nucleotides are TGTGCCAGCAGGGGGGGGTGGTACCAAGAGACCCAGTACTTC.